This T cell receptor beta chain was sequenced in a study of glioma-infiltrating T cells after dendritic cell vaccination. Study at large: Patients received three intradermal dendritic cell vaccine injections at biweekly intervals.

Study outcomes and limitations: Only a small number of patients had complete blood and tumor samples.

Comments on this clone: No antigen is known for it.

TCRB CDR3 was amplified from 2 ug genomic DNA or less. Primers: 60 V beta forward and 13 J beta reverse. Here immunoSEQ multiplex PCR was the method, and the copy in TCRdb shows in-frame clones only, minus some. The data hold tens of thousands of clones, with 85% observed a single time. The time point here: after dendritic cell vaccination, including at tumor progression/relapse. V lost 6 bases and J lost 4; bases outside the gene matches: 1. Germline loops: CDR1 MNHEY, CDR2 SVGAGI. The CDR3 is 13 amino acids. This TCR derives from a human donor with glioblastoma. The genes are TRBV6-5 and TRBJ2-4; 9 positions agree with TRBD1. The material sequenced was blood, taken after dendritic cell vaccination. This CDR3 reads CASRGTGKNIQYF. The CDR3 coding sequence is TGTGCCAGCAGAGGGACAGGGAAAAACATTCAGTACTTC.